One and the same sample provided the 2 T cell receptor beta chains below, sequenced in a study of blood T cells in healthy people across ages. Combining a sample-barcoded 5' primer with a J-beta primer mix, a second PCR ran for 7 to 11 cycles. TCRdb re-analysed the 5' RACE reads in MiXCR, keeping a single row per CDR3 protein. Of approximately 830,000 distinct CDR3 sequences listed, about 62% are singletons. Sequenced input: blood. The source of these receptors is a man aged 25-40 years in good health.

The CDR3 coding sequence is TGTGCCAGCACCATCAACATTGGGGGGGACTACGAGCAGTACTTC. Protein: CASTINIGGDYEQYF. The V call is TRBV2, the J call TRBJ2-7, with 7 bases identical to TRBD2. This CDR3 spans 15 amino acids. V was pared by 7 bases and J by 3 bases, with 12 bases of the junction left unmatched. Per germline, CDR1 SNHLY and CDR2 FYNNEI.

The chain couples TRBV10-3 to TRBJ2-7, with TRBD1 matching over 10 bases. The germline V gene encodes CDR1 ENHRY and CDR2 SYGVKD. This CDR3 is 14 amino acids long. V shed 6 bases and J 3 bases; nucleotides not matched to a gene: 5. The CDR3 loop is CAISRTGGSYEQYF. CDR3 sequence (DNA): TGTGCCATCAGCCGGACAGGGGGTAGCTACGAGCAGTACTTC.